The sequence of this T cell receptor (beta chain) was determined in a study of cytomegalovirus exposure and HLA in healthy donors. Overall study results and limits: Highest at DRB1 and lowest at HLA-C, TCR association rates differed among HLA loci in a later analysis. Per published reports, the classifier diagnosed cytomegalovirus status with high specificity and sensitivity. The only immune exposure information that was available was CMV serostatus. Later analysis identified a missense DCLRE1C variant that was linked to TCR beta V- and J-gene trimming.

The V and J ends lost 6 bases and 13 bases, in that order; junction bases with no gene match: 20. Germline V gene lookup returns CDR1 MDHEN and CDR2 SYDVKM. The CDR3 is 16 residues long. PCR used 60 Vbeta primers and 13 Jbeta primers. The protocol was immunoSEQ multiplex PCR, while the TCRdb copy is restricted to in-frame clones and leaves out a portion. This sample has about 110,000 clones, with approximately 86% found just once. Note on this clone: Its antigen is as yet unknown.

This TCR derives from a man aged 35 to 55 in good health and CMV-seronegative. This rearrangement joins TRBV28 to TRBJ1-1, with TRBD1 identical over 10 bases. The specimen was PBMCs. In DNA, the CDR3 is TGTGCCAGCAGGGCCAGCCGAGTCGGGACAGGGGAGGTGGGTTTCTTT. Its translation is CASRASRVGTGEVGFF.